This TCR beta chain was recovered during a study of cytomegalovirus exposure and HLA in healthy donors. Findings and caveats of the study: A later analysis reportedly found fewer N-insertions in an Asian-associated ancestry cluster than the approximately 730-donor mean.

On this clone: The target antigen is unknown.

Vbeta (60) and Jbeta (13) primers were used in the PCR. Only in-frame clones appear in the TCRdb table, and some are missing; sequencing was by immunoSEQ multiplex PCR. The data contain around 130,000 clones, roughly three fifths of them singletons. Sequenced input: PBMCs. The receptor was isolated from a man between 18 and 29 years old in good health and CMV-seronegative.

The CDR3 nucleotides are TGTGCCAGTACATTTGGAGGCGTAAACTATGGCTACACCTTC. This translates into CASTFGGVNYGYTF. This rearrangement joins TRBV19 to TRBJ1-2; D call uncertain. V was shortened by 7 bases and J by 2 bases, with 14 bases between the two germline ends. Germline V CDR1 and CDR2: LNHDA, SQIVND (reference sequence). CDR3 size: 14 residues.